This TCR beta chain appears in the sequencing data of a study of response to subunit inactivated influenza vaccine. Points from the study as a whole: Only a handful of new T cells, the authors suggested, are recruited with each seasonal influenza vaccination.

MiXCR, run by TCRdb on the RT-PCR reads, gives a single entry per CDR3 protein. The table records under 550,000 distinct CDR3 sequences, approximately 7.1% of them present only once. V was cut by 1 base and J by 3 bases, with 7 bases left in between. Germline CDR1 and CDR2: SGHRS and YFSETQ. The CDR3 spans 14 residues. This clonotype was picked up many times. As yet, its antigen is unknown. The genes are TRBV5-1 and TRBJ2-2; a possible D gene is TRBD2 (5 bases). This sample comprised PBMCs from blood, obtained around 25 months after vaccination. This receptor was identified in a man aged 50-75 years who received an inactivated influenza vaccine. As DNA, the CDR3 is TGCGCCAGCAGCTTGCCTAGCCACACCGGGGAGCTGTTTTTT. The encoded protein is CASSLPSHTGELFF.